This is a list of T cell receptor beta chains from one sample in a study of cytomegalovirus exposure and HLA in healthy donors. Sequencing used immunoSEQ multiplex PCR; TCRdb keeps in-frame clones, though not all of them. This table has 100,000 to 150,000 clones, around 68% appearing once. Sample: PBMCs. Every receptor here comes from a man aged 40-55 years in good health and CMV-seropositive. The CDR3 runs from the conserved cysteine through the conserved F or W. The D gene is left open where the match is weak. Not every row has a clone size; where given, it reads once, few, many or a size class.

-	-	TRBJ1-1	TRBV5-4	TGTGCCAGCAGCTTGGGACAGACAGAAGCTTTCTTT	CASSLGQTEAFF
-	-	TRBJ2-6	TRBV5-1	TGCGCCAGCAGCTTGTTCTATGGTAGCAACGTCCTGACTTTC	CASSLFYGSNVLTF
-	-	TRBJ2-6	TRBV9	TGTGCCAGCAGCCCCCGTTTTGACTCTAACGTCCTGACTTTC	CASSPRFDSNVLTF
-	TRBD1	TRBJ1-2	TRBV19	TGTGCCAGTAGTATCCGGCACCAGGGGGGCTATGGCTACACCTTC	CASSIRHQGGYGYTF
few	-	TRBJ2-5	TRBV28	TGTGCCAGCGGCTCAGGGGACGGCGAGACCCAGTACTTC	CASGSGDGETQYF
-	TRBD1	TRBJ1-2	TRBV29-1	TGCAGCGTTTACAGGGGAAAGGTTGGCTACACCTTC	CSVYRGKVGYTF
-	-	TRBJ2-2	TRBV4-3	TGCGCCAGCAGCCAAGGGCTAGCTGCCACCGGGGAGCTGTTTTTT	CASSQGLAATGELFF
-	TRBD2	TRBJ2-1	TRBV7-6	TGTGCCAGCAGCACCCCGGGGGGGGCCAATGAGCAGTTCTTC	CASSTPGGANEQFF
-	TRBD2	TRBJ2-6	TRBV9	TGTGCCAGCAGCCCCCGGGGGGGGGCTAACTCTGGGGCCAACGTCCTGACTTTC	CASSPRGGANSGANVLTF
-	-	TRBJ2-1	TRBV11-2	TGTGCCAGCAGCCAGGGGCTTTCCTACAATGAGCAGTTCTTC	CASSQGLSYNEQFF
-	TRBD2	TRBJ2-7	TRBV4-2	TGTGCCAGCAGCCAAGGACTAGCGGGAGACTACGAGCAGTACTTC	CASSQGLAGDYEQYF
-	TRBD1	TRBJ1-5	TRBV2	TGTGCCAGCAGCACGGACAGGGTACGTCAGCCCCAGCATTTT	CASSTDRVRQPQHF
-	TRBD1	TRBJ1-2	TRBV7-8	TGTGCCAGCAGCGCAGGGACAGCCGCTAACTATGGCTACACCTTC	CASSAGTAANYGYTF
-	-	TRBJ2-1	TRBV25-1	TGTGCCAGCAGCACTAATTTACAGGGCTTCGACGATGAGCAGTTCTTC	CASSTNLQGFDDEQFF
-	-	TRBJ2-2	TRBV9	TGTGCCAGCAACGGAGACTCGAACACCGGGGAGCTGTTTTTT	CASNGDSNTGELFF
few	-	TRBJ2-1	TRBV7-9	TGTGCCAGCGAAGACCGAGGGGACACGTTCGATGAGCAGTTCTTC	CASEDRGDTFDEQFF
-	TRBD2	TRBJ2-1	TRBV2	TGTGCCAGCCCCGACAGCAGCGGGAGGGGGAATGAGCAGTTCTTC	CASPDSSGRGNEQFF
-	TRBD1	TRBJ1-2	TRBV27	TGTGCCAGCAGTTCCCCAGGGGGCGGAAAAGGCTACACCTTC	CASSSPGGGKGYTF
-	TRBD2	TRBJ2-1	TRBV6-4	TGTGCCAGCAGTGCCCTTCCCGGCTCGGGGGGGGGATCCAATGAGCAGTTCTTC	CASSALPGSGGGSNEQFF
-	TRBD1	TRBJ2-1	TRBV5-1	TGCGCCAGCAGCTTGGCCGACGGGACAGCGAATGAGCAGTTCTTC	CASSLADGTANEQFF
-	-	TRBJ2-6	TRBV19	TGTGCCAGTAGTATAGTGGGCCAGGGCCCTGGGGCCAACGTCCTGACTTTC	CASSIVGQGPGANVLTF
-	TRBD1	TRBJ2-7	TRBV6-5	TGTGCCAGCAGTCTCAGGGGGCTAACGTACGAGCAGTACTTC	CASSLRGLTYEQYF
-	-	TRBJ2-7	TRBV7-2	TGTGCCAGCAGCCGCGGCAGGGGGAGGTTCGAGCAGTACTTC	CASSRGRGRFEQYF
-	-	TRBJ1-4	TRBV6-5	TGTGCCAGCAGTTATCGGGGGGGCAAAGGAAAACTGTTTTTT	CASSYRGGKGKLFF
-	TRBD2	TRBJ2-3	TRBV7-6	TGTGCCAGCAGCTTAGGTAGCGGGGGGGCCTTTGGCACAGATACGCAGTATTTT	CASSLGSGGAFGTDTQYF
-	TRBD2	TRBJ2-1	TRBV4-3	TGCGCCAGCAGCCCCAGACTAGCGGGGGACCCCAATGAGCAGTTCTTC	CASSPRLAGDPNEQFF
-	TRBD1	TRBJ1-1	TRBV9	TGTGCCAGCAGCCCAAGACAGGGCTCTGGGACTGAAGCTTTCTTT	CASSPRQGSGTEAFF
few	TRBD1	TRBJ1-6	TRBV2	TGTGCCAGTTCGACAGGGGAAGGCGGCCTCCACTTT	CASSTGEGGLHF
-	-	TRBJ2-2	TRBV6-5	TGTGCCAGCAGTTCCCCGAACAGGATTTACACCGGGGAGCTGTTTTTT	CASSSPNRIYTGELFF
few	TRBD1	TRBJ2-7	TRBV5-1	TGCGCCAGCAGCTCGGGGCCGGGACAGGGAGCCTACGAGCAGTACTTC	CASSSGPGQGAYEQYF
-	-	TRBJ2-1	TRBV20-1	TGCAGTGCTAGAGATCATCGGGAGCAGTTCTTC	CSARDHREQFF
-	TRBD2	TRBJ2-1	TRBV29-1	TGCAGCGTTGAGGTCGGCGGGGGGTCTGGAAATGAGCAGTTCTTC	CSVEVGGGSGNEQFF
-	TRBD1	TRBJ2-7	TRBV6-1	TGTGCCAGCAGCTTCCGGGACAGACTCTACGAGCAGTACTTC	CASSFRDRLYEQYF
-	-	TRBJ1-2	TRBV27	TGTGCCAGCAGTCCCGGACAGTACCACTTCTATGGCTACACCTTC	CASSPGQYHFYGYTF
few	TRBD2	TRBJ2-7	TRBV6-5	TGTGCCAGCAGACCGATAGCGGGAGGTTATCATGAGCAGTACTTC	CASRPIAGGYHEQYF
once	TRBD1	TRBJ1-1	TRBV6-1	TGTGCCAGCAGTGCCGCCGACAGGGGCATGAACACTGAAGCTTTCTTT	CASSAADRGMNTEAFF
once	-	TRBJ1-5	TRBV7-3	TGTGCCAGCAGCTTACAGTCTGCACAGGGTGATCAGCCCCAGCATTTT	CASSLQSAQGDQPQHF